This record looks at one T cell receptor beta chain sequence and its context. No antigen is known for it. Per-base qualities were not stored, and no clone one base away is much larger. The meaning of the sample's treatment or condition label: allogeneic hematopoietic cell transplantation with graft depleted of TCRalphabeta T cells and CD19 B cells. The transplant recipients were children given TCRalphabeta/CD19-depleted allogeneic hematopoietic cell grafts. The data belong to a study of T-cell reconstitution after alpha-beta-depleted transplantation in children (dated by TCRdb to between 2015 and 2016). Context from the whole study: T-cell immune reconstitution after TCRalphabeta/CD19-depleted allogeneic hematopoietic cell transplantation in children was quantitatively tracked in the study by means of TCR repertoire profiling. What the study reported, not specific to this receptor: Over the following months the frequencies of hyperexpanded clones went down, and after one year T-cell counts and TCRbeta diversity were mostly credited to newly produced T cells. The apparently early alphabetaT-cell count recovery about two months after transplant was reportedly dependent on only several hundred rapidly expanded clones derived from non-depleted graft cells. The high TCRbeta diversity at day 60 in some patients was ascribed to recipient T cells and intrathymic progenitors that had survived conditioning.

From the cysteine through the phenylalanine, the CDR3 covers 15 amino acids. Of all the DNA, just the CDR3 is kept, 45 bases in frame from base 1. From the germline V gene (reference sequence), CDR1 is DFQATT and CDR2 is SNEGSKA. V loses 1 base, J loses 3 bases, and the germline ends lie 16 bases apart. The protocol used for the library was PCR. Sequenced on an Illumina HiSeq 2500. TCR libraries were prepared with molecular barcoding, using unique molecular identifiers to normalize TCRbeta repertoire quantification. Through fastp at Q25 and MiXCR, TCRdb rebuilt clones from the public reads, retaining in-frame beta chains. Each CDR3 protein appears once, grouped with its most common genes and DNA. The sample records approximately 230,000 distinct CDR3 sequences, over 20% of which are singletons. Jointly, the top ten make up about 2.6% of the sample.

The sequence is built from TRBV20-1 and TRBJ2-7; the D gene identity is not certain. This receptor was obtained from a girl aged 2-9 years with Fanconi anemia, due to receive a stem cell transplant. The sample in question was PBMCs, obtained before TCRalphabeta/CD19-depleted stem cell transplant. In nucleotide form, the sequence is TGCAGTGCTAGAGCCCGTCTCTCGTATGACTACGAGCAGTACTTC. It specifies CSARARLSYDYEQYF.